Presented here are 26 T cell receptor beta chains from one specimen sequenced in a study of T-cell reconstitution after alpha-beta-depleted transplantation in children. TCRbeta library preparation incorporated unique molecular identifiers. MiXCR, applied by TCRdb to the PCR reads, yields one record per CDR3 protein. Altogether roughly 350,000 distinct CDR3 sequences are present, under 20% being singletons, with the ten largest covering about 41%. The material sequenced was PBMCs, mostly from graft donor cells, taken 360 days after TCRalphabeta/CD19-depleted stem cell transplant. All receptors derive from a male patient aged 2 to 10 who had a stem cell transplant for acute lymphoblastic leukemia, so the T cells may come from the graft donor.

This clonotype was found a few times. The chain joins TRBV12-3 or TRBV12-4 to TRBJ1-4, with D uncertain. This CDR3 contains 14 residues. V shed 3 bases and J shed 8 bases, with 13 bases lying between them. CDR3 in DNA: TGTGCCAGCAGTTTCTCCTCAGGAGGCGAAAAACTGTTTTTT. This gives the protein CASSFSSGGEKLFF.

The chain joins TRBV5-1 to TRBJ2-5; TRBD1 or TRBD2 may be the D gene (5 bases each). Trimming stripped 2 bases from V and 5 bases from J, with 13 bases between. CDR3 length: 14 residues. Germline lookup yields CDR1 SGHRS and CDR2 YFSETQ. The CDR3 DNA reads TGCGCCAGCAGCTTAGGGACCTCGGCTGAGACCCAGTACTTC. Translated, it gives CASSLGTSAETQYF.

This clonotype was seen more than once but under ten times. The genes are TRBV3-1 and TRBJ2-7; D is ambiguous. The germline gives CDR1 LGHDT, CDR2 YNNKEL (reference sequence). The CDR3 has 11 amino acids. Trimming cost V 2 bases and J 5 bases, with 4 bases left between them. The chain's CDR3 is CASSQYDEQYF. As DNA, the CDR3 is TGTGCCAGCAGCCAATACGACGAGCAGTACTTC.

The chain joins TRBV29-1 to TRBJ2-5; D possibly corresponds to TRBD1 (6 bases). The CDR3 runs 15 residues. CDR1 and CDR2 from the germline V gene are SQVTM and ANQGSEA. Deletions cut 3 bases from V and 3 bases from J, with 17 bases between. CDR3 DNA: TGCAGCGTTGATCGGATGGGACAAAAAGAAGAGACCCAGTACTTC. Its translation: CSVDRMGQKEETQYF.

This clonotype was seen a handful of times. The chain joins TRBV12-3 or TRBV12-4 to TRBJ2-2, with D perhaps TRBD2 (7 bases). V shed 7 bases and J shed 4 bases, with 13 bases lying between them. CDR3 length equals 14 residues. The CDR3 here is CASTKGGGTGELFF. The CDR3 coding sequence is TGTGCCAGCACTAAAGGGGGGGGCACCGGGGAGCTGTTTTTT.

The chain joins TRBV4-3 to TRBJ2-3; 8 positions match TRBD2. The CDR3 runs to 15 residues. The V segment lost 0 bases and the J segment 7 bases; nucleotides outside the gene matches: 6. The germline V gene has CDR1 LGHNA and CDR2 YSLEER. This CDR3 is CASSQDPSGRYTQYF. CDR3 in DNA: TGCGCCAGCAGCCAAGACCCCAGCGGGAGATATACGCAGTATTTT.

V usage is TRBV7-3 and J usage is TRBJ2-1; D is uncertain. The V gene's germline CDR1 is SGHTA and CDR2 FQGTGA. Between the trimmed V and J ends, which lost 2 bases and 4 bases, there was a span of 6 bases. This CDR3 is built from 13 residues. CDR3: CASSLGEYNEQFF. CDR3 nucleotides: TGTGCCAGCAGCTTAGGCGAATACAATGAGCAGTTCTTC.

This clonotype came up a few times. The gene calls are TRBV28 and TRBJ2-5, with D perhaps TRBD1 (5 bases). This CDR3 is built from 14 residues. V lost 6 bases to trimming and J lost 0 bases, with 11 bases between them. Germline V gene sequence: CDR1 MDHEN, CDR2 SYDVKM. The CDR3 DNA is TGTGCCAGCAGCCCCGGCAGGGACCAAGAGACCCAGTACTTC. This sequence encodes CASSPGRDQETQYF.

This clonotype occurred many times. In DNA form, the CDR3 reads TGTGCCAGCAGTCCCGTATACAATGAGCAGTTCTTC. It codes for CASSPVYNEQFF. This chain joins TRBV12-3 or TRBV12-4 and TRBJ2-1; D remains unclear. The CDR3 totals 12 residues. With 5 bases removed from V and 4 bases from J, the gap between germline ends came to 6 bases.

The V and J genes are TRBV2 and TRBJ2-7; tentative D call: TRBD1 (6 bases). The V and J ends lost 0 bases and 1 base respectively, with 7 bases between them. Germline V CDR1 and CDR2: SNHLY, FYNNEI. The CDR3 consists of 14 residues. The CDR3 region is CASSEAGASYEQYF. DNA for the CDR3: TGTGCCAGCAGTGAAGCGGGGGCGTCCTACGAGCAGTACTTC.

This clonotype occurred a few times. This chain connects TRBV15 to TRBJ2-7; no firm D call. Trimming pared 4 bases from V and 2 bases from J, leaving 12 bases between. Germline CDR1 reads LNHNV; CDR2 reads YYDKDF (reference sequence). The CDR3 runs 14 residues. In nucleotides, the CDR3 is TGTGCCACCAGCACGTCTAGGGTACCCTACGAGCAGTACTTC. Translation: CATSTSRVPYEQYF.

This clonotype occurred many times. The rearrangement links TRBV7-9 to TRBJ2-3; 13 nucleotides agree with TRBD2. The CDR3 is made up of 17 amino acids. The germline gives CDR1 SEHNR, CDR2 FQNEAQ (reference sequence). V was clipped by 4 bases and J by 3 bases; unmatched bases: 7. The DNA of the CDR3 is TGTGCCAGCAGCTCCCCACCGGGACTAGCGGGGACAGATACGCAGTATTTT. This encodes CASSSPPGLAGTDTQYF.

This CDR3 is CASKVVGHTEAFF. DNA of the CDR3: TGTGCCAGCAAGGTAGTGGGACACACTGAAGCTTTCTTT. The rearrangement links TRBV27 to TRBJ1-1, with D possibly being TRBD1 (5 bases). The V and J ends lost 7 bases and 3 bases respectively, with 12 bases between them. This CDR3 comprises 13 residues. Looked up from germline, CDR1 is MNHEY and CDR2 is SMNVEV (reference sequence).

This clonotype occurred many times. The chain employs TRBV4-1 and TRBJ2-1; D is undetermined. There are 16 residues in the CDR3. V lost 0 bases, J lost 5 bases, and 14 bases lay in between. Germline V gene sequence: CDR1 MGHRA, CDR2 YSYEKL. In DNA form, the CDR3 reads TGCGCCAGCAGCCAAGAATTGTCCCCCGCCCACAATGAGCAGTTCTTC. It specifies CASSQELSPAHNEQFF.

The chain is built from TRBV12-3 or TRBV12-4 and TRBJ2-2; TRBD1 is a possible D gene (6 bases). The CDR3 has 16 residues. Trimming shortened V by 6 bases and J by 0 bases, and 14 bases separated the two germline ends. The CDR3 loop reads CASRLMTGSNTGELFF. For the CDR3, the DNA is TGTGCCAGCAGACTAATGACAGGATCGAACACCGGGGAGCTGTTTTTT.

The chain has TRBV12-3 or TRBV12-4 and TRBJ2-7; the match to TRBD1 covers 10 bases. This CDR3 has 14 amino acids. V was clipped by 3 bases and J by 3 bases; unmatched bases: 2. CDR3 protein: CASSFGTGDYEQYF. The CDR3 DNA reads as TGTGCCAGCAGTTTCGGGACAGGGGACTACGAGCAGTACTTC.

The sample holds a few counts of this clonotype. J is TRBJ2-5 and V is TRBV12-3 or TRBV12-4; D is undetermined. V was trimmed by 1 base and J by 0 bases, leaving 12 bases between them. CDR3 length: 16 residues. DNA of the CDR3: TGTGCCAGCAGTTTAGTGGGTCTCTCGTACCAAGAGACCCAGTACTTC. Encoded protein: CASSLVGLSYQETQYF.

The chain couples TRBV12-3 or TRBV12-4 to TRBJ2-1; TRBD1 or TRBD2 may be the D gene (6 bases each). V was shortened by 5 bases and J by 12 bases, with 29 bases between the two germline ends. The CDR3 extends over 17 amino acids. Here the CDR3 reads CASSPPSAREMGAGQFF. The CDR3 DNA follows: TGTGCCAGCAGTCCCCCGTCCGCCCGGGAGATGGGGGCTGGGCAGTTCTTC.

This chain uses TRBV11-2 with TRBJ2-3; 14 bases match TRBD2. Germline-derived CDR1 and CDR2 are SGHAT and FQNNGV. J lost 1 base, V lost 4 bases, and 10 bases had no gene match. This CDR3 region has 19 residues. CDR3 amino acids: CASSSGTSGRARGTDTQYF. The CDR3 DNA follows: TGTGCCAGCAGCTCCGGGACTAGCGGGAGAGCTCGTGGCACAGATACGCAGTATTTT.

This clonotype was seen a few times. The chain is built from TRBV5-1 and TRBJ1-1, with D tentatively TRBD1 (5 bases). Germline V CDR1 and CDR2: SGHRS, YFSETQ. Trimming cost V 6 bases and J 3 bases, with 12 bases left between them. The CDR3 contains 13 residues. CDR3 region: CASMGRGDTEAFF. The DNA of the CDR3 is TGCGCCAGCATGGGGCGGGGGGACACTGAAGCTTTCTTT.

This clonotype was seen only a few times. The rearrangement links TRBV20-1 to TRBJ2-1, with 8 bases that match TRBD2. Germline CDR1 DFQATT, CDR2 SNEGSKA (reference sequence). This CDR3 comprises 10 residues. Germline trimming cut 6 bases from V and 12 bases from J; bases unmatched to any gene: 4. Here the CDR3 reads CSAGTRVQFF. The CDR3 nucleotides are TGCAGTGCAGGGACTAGAGTGCAGTTCTTC.

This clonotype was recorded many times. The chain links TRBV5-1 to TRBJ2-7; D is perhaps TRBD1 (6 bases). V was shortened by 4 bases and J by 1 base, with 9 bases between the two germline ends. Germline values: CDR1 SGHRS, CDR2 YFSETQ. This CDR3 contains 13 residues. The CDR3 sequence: CASSVDRSYEQYF. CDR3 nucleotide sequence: TGCGCCAGCAGCGTAGACAGGTCCTACGAGCAGTACTTC.

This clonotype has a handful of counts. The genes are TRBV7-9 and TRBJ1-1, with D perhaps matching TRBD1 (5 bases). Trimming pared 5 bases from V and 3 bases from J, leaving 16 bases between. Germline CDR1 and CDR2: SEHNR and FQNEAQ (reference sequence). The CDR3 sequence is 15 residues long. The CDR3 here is CASSPVRLGDTEAFF. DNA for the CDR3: TGTGCCAGCAGCCCAGTTCGTCTGGGGGACACTGAAGCTTTCTTT.

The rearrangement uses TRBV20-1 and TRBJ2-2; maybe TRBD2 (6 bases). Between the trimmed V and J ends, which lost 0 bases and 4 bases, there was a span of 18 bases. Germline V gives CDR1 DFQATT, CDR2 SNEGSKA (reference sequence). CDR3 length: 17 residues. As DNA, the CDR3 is TGCAGTGCTAGAGAGGGGGGTTCCCGAGCGGGCACCGGGGAGCTGTTTTTT. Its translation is CSAREGGSRAGTGELFF.

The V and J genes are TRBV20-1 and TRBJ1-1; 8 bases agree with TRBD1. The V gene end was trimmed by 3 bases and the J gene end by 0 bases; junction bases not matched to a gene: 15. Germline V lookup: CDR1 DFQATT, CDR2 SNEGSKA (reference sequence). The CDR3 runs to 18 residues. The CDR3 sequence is CSASPQGTGPFVNTEAFF. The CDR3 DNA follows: TGCAGTGCTAGCCCCCAAGGGACAGGACCTTTCGTGAACACTGAAGCTTTCTTT.

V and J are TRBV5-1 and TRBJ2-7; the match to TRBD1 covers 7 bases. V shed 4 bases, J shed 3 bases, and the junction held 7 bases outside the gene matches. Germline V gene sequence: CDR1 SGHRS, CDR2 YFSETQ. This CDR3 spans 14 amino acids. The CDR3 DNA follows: TGCGCCAGCAGCATCGTACAGGGGAGCTACGAGCAGTACTTC. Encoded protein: CASSIVQGSYEQYF. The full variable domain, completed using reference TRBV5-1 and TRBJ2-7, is KAGVTQTPRYLIKTRGQQVTLSCSPISGHRSVSWYQQTPGQGLQFLFEYFSETQRNKGNFPGRFSGRQFSNSRSEMNVSTLELGDSALYLCASSIVQGSYEQYFGPGTRLTVT.